Presented here are 25 T cell receptor beta chains from one specimen sequenced in a study of patients and donors after allogeneic stem cell transplantation. TCRdb redid the calling of the RT-PCR reads with MiXCR, one entry per CDR3 protein. Among about 72,000 distinct CDR3 sequences listed, 26% were seen once. The sample consisted of blood, either unsorted or a sorted T cell fraction (not recorded which). These receptors all come from a human donor who was either an allogeneic HSCT recipient or a stem cell or donor lymphocyte infusion donor (not recorded which). It is not recorded whose cells these are; they may come from a transplant donor.

This clonotype came up once. The chain combines TRBV5-5 with TRBJ2-7, with TRBD1 as a possible D gene (6 bases). V gave up 0 bases and J gave up 2 bases, with 15 bases separating them. The CDR3 contains 16 residues. Looked up from germline, CDR1 is SGHKS and CDR2 is YYEKEE (reference sequence). In DNA, the CDR3 is TGTGCCAGCAGCTTGGGGTGGGGGACACTAACCTACGAGCAGTACTTC. Encoded protein: CASSLGWGTLTYEQYF.

In its sample, this clonotype was seen a few times. The chain joins TRBV12-3 or TRBV12-4 to TRBJ1-2, with TRBD1 as a possible D gene (6 bases). Trimming left V 2 bases short and J 2 bases short, with 9 bases between. This CDR3 spans 14 amino acids. The CDR3, as DNA: TGTGCCAGCAGTTTACAAGACAGGAACTATGGCTACACCTTC. It translates to CASSLQDRNYGYTF.

This clonotype has just a few counts. J is TRBJ1-4 and V is TRBV20-1, with D unresolved. This CDR3 region has 15 residues. Between the trimmed V and J ends, which lost 6 bases and 0 bases, there was a span of 14 bases. Germline V gene lookup returns CDR1 DFQATT and CDR2 SNEGSKA (reference sequence). CDR3 region: CSAPARGATNEKLFF. The CDR3 DNA sequence: TGCAGTGCACCGGCGCGGGGTGCAACTAATGAAAAACTGTTTTTT.

This clonotype was counted a few times. The V gene is TRBV4-1, the J gene TRBJ2-1; TRBD1 aligns across 12 bases. The junction had 12 bases not matched to a gene; V was cut back by 5 bases and J by 7 bases. CDR3 length equals 17 residues. Germline V gene lookup returns CDR1 MGHRA and CDR2 YSYEKL. The CDR3 loop reads CASSGGPTGQGANEQFF. Here the CDR3 DNA reads TGCGCCAGCAGCGGAGGACCCACGGGACAGGGGGCTAATGAGCAGTTCTTC.

This clonotype has just a few counts. The chain combines TRBV7-2 with TRBJ1-1, with D maybe TRBD1 (5 bases). The germline CDR1 and CDR2 sequences are SGHTA and FQGNSA. The CDR3 totals 13 residues. Between the trimmed V and J ends, which lost 3 bases and 9 bases, there was a span of 14 bases. CDR3 sequence: CASSLEGRGKAFF. The CDR3 DNA reads as TGTGCCAGCAGCTTGGAGGGACGGGGTAAAGCTTTCTTT. Looking up the rest from reference TRBV7-2 and TRBJ1-1 gives the full variable domain: GAGVSQSPSNKVTEKGKDVELRCDPISGHTALYWYRQSLGQGLEFLIYFQGNSAPDKSGLPSDRFSAERTGGSVSTLTIQRTQQEDSAVYLCASSLEGRGKAFFGQGTRLTVV.

This chain connects TRBV20-1 to TRBJ2-1, with 9 bases fitting TRBD2. The CDR3 covers 15 residues. V trimming: 3 bases; J trimming: 9 bases; junction bases outside the gene matches: 12. In germline, CDR1 is DFQATT, CDR2 SNEGSKA (reference sequence). The CDR3 nucleotides read TGCAGTGCTAGCGGCGGGAGGGCCGAGTATGGTGAGCAGTTCTTC. Its translation is CSASGGRAEYGEQFF.

This chain connects TRBV5-1 to TRBJ1-1; 9 bases fit TRBD1. This CDR3 has 14 residues. Germline assignment: CDR1 SGHRS and CDR2 YFSETQ. V shed 4 bases and J 8 bases; nucleotides not matched to a gene: 9. CDR3 residues: CASSRRTGDTEAFF. CDR3 bases: TGCGCCAGCAGCAGGAGGACAGGGGATACAGAAGCTTTCTTT.

The CDR3 loop reads CASSRGSYNSPLHF. The CDR3 coding sequence is TGTGCCAGCAGCCGGGGCTCCTATAATTCACCCCTCCACTTT. The gene calls are TRBV6-5 and TRBJ1-6; no clear D gene. This CDR3 comprises 14 residues. Germline V gene sequence: CDR1 MNHEY, CDR2 SVGAGI. Between the trimmed V and J ends, which lost 6 bases and 0 bases, there was a span of 6 bases.

V gene TRBV5-1 combines with J gene TRBJ1-4, with D perhaps TRBD1 (5 bases). From germline, CDR1 is SGHRS and CDR2 YFSETQ. The CDR3 has 14 residues. Trimming shortened V by 7 bases and J by 5 bases, and 15 bases separated the two germline ends. For the CDR3, the DNA is TGCGCCAGCGGTTTTGGGGACCCGAATGAAAAACTGTTTTTT. This gives the protein CASGFGDPNEKLFF.

In its sample, this clonotype was seen a few times. CDR3 residues: CASSTKGHYNEQFF. DNA for the CDR3: TGCGCCAGCAGTACCAAGGGACATTACAATGAGCAGTTCTTC. This rearrangement joins TRBV5-1 to TRBJ2-1, with D tentatively TRBD1 (6 bases). The V end was cut by 5 bases, the J end by 4 bases, with 13 bases between. In germline, CDR1 is SGHRS, CDR2 YFSETQ. There are 14 residues in the CDR3.

The CDR3 nucleotides read TGCAGTGCCCGGGACAGGGGGCGAAGCTTCAATCAGCCCCAGCATTTT. It yields the protein CSARDRGRSFNQPQHF. The chain couples TRBV20-1 to TRBJ1-5; 12 nucleotides align to TRBD1. J was trimmed by 3 bases and V by 6 bases; bases with no gene match: 9. The CDR3 totals 16 residues. Germline-derived CDR1 and CDR2 are DFQATT and SNEGSKA (reference sequence).

In this sample, this clonotype turned up a few times. The CDR3 DNA sequence: TGTGCCAGCAGTATTGTAGCGGGAGCTAACACCGGGGAGCTGTTTTTT. Amino acid sequence: CASSIVAGANTGELFF. The chain has TRBV27 and TRBJ2-2, with TRBD2 matching 9 bases. Germline V gene data show CDR1 as MNHEY and CDR2 as SMNVEV (reference sequence). This CDR3 contains 16 residues. V lost 5 bases, J lost 2 bases, and 6 bases stayed unmatched.

This clonotype was seen more than once but under ten times. The chain joins TRBV29-1 to TRBJ1-2; 8 bases are a match to TRBD1. The CDR3 runs 17 residues. The J segment lost 1 base and the V segment lost 0 bases, leaving 10 bases of the junction unmatched. CDR1 and CDR2 (germline): SQVTM, ANQGSEA. The DNA of the CDR3 is TGCAGCGTTGAAGATTATCGGACAGGGCATAATAACTATGGCTACACCTTC. It encodes CSVEDYRTGHNNYGYTF.

The sample holds a few counts of this clonotype. This chain uses TRBV5-1 with TRBJ2-7, with D perhaps TRBD2 (6 bases). Trimming pared 3 bases from V and 5 bases from J, leaving 15 bases between. The CDR3 covers 14 residues. The germline CDR1 and CDR2 sequences are SGHRS and YFSETQ. The CDR3 nucleotides are TGCGCCAGCAGCTCCGGGACTTTCCTAAACGAGCAGTACTTC. This encodes CASSSGTFLNEQYF.

The sample holds a few counts of this clonotype. The V and J genes are TRBV6-5 and TRBJ1-3, with D unclear. From germline, CDR1 is MNHEY and CDR2 SVGAGI. CDR3 length equals 12 residues. Trimming took 8 bases from V and 0 from J, leaving 5 bases between them. The CDR3: CASFSSGNTIYF. The CDR3 nucleotides read TGTGCCAGCTTCTCCTCTGGAAACACCATATATTTT.

The chain uses TRBV10-3 and TRBJ2-1; 9 nucleotides line up with TRBD2. This CDR3 has 17 residues. Germline CDR1 and CDR2: ENHRY and SYGVKD. Trimming at V came to 0 bases and at J to 5 bases, leaving 8 bases not matched to a gene. The CDR3 DNA sequence: TGTGCCATCAGTGAGTCAGAATGGGCTAGCGGGGACAATGAGCAGTTCTTC. Its translation: CAISESEWASGDNEQFF.

This chain links TRBV5-1 with TRBJ2-1, with D uncertain. Germline values: CDR1 SGHRS, CDR2 YFSETQ. With 3 bases removed from V and 7 bases from J, the gap between germline ends came to 20 bases. The CDR3 contains 16 residues. The CDR3 reads CASSSNVARHNNEQFF. In DNA, the CDR3 is TGCGCCAGCAGCTCAAATGTGGCGAGACACAATAATGAGCAGTTCTTC.

The chain joins TRBV12-3 or TRBV12-4 to TRBJ1-2; 11 bases agree with TRBD1. V gave up 4 bases and J gave up 6 bases; unmatched junction bases: 4. The CDR3 totals 14 residues. CDR3: CASSSSGQGDGYTF. Written as DNA, the CDR3 is TGTGCCAGCAGTTCCTCGGGACAGGGGGATGGCTACACCTTC.

V gene TRBV20-1 combines with J gene TRBJ2-7; 11 nucleotides agree with TRBD1. The CDR3 is made up of 17 amino acids. The germline V gene has CDR1 DFQATT and CDR2 SNEGSKA (reference sequence). The V gene end was trimmed by 3 bases and the J gene end by 0 bases; junction bases not matched to a gene: 10. CDR3 DNA sequence: TGCAGTGCTAGCGGGACAGGGGGTACCCTTAGCTCCTACGAGCAGTACTTC. Translation: CSASGTGGTLSSYEQYF.

The V and J genes are TRBV7-9 and TRBJ1-3, with D uncertain. The V end was cut by 1 base, the J end by 0 bases, with 4 bases between. The CDR3 length is 14 residues. Germline values: CDR1 SEHNR, CDR2 FQNEAQ (reference sequence). Here the CDR3 DNA reads TGTGCCAGCAGCTTAGTCCGCTCTGGAAACACCATATATTTT. This translates into CASSLVRSGNTIYF.

This clonotype occurred a few times. The chain combines TRBV5-4 with TRBJ2-5; 8 bases fit TRBD2. Germline V lookup: CDR1 SGHNT, CDR2 YYREEE (reference sequence). The CDR3 has 15 amino acids. V trimming: 1 base; J trimming: 1 base; junction bases outside the gene matches: 3. CDR3 in DNA: TGTGCCAGCAGCTTGAGGCTAGCGGGCCAAGAGACCCAGTACTTC. This encodes CASSLRLAGQETQYF.

The chain links TRBV7-9 to TRBJ1-1; D is ambiguous. The V gene lost 3 bases and the J gene lost 4 bases, with 15 bases spanning the gap. In germline, CDR1 is SEHNR, CDR2 FQNEAQ (reference sequence). The CDR3 is made up of 15 amino acids. CDR3 sequence (DNA): TGTGCCAGCAGCTTTTTGGCAGGAATGGGCACTGAAGCTTTCTTT. Translation: CASSFLAGMGTEAFF.

The rearrangement links TRBV5-1 to TRBJ1-2; the D gene is possibly TRBD1 (6 bases). CDR1 is SGHRS, CDR2 YFSETQ, per germline. V was cut by 0 bases and J by 2 bases, with 17 bases left in between. The CDR3 contains 17 residues. The CDR3 bases are TGCGCCAGCAGCTTGGCCCTGGGATCAGGGGCGAACTATGGCTACACCTTC. It yields the protein CASSLALGSGANYGYTF.

The CDR3 nucleotides are TGTGCCACCAGTGATTCGTCAGGGTTGAGCACTGAAGCTTTCTTT. It codes for CATSDSSGLSTEAFF. This chain links TRBV24-1 with TRBJ1-1, with D perhaps TRBD1 (5 bases). Trimming shortened V by 2 bases and J by 4 bases, and 13 bases separated the two germline ends. The germline CDR1 and CDR2 sequences are KGHDR and SFDVKD. The CDR3 sequence is 15 residues long.

The chain has TRBV29-1 and TRBJ2-7, with D perhaps TRBD1 or TRBD2 (5 bases each). This CDR3 has 13 residues. Trimming took off 7 bases at V and 2 bases at J, with 15 bases between the two ends. Per germline, CDR1 SQVTM and CDR2 ANQGSEA. CDR3 sequence: CSGGPLGPYEQYF. CDR3 bases: TGCAGCGGGGGACCTCTAGGGCCCTACGAGCAGTACTTC.